This T cell receptor beta chain appears in the sequencing data of a study of blood T cell repertoires in COVID-19. With V trimmed by 3 bases and J by 1 base, 10 bases remained unmatched. Germline CDR1 reads LNHNV; CDR2 reads YYDKDF (reference sequence). This CDR3 region has 17 residues. Authors' processing steps: Scientists estimated how many nucleated cells there were by amplifying reference gene primers. TCRdb keeps only in-frame clones here, not all; method: immunoSEQ multiplex PCR. The DNA gave D and trimming, while V, J and clone size come from that table. The table includes approximately 89,000 clones, approximately 72% detected once.

The chain carries TRBV15 and TRBJ1-1, with 8 positions matching TRBD1. The sequenced material came from peripheral blood. This TCR was recovered from a man in his 70s with acute or convalescent COVID-19. The CDR3 is CATSRGGHDRGNTEAFF. In DNA form, the CDR3 reads TGTGCCACCAGCAGGGGGGGACATGACAGGGGGAACACTGAAGCTTTCTTT. The whole variable domain, filled in from reference TRBV15 and TRBJ1-1, reads DAMVIQNPRYQVTQFGKPVTLSCSQTLNHNVMYWYQQKSSQAPKLLFHYYDKDFNNEADTPDNFQSRRPNTSFCFLDIRSPGLGDTAMYLCATSRGGHDRGNTEAFFGQGTRLTVV.